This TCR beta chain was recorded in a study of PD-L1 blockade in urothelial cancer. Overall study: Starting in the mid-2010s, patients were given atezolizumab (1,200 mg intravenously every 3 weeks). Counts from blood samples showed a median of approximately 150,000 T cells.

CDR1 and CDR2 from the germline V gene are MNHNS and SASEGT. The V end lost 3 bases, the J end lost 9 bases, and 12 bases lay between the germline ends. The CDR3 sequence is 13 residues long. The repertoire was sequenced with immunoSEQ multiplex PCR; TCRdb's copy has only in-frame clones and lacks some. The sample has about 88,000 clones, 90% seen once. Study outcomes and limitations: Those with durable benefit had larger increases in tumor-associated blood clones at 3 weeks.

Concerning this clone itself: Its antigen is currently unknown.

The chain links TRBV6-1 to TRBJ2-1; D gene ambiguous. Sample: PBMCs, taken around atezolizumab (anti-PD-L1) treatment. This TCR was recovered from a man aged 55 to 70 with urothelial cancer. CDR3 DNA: TGTGCCAGCAGTGATCAGGTAAATGGTGAGCAGTTCTTC. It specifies CASSDQVNGEQFF.